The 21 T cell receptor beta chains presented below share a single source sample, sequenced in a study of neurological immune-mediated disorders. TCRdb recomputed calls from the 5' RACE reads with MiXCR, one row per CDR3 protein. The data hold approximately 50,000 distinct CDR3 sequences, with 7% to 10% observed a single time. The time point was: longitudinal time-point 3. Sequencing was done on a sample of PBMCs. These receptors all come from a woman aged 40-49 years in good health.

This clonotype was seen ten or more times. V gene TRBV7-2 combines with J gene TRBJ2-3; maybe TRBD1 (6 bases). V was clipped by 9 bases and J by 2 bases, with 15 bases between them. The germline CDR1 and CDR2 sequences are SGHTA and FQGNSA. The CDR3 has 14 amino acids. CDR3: CASRRQADTDTQYF. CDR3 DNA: TGTGCCAGTCGACGACAGGCCGACACAGATACGCAGTATTTT.

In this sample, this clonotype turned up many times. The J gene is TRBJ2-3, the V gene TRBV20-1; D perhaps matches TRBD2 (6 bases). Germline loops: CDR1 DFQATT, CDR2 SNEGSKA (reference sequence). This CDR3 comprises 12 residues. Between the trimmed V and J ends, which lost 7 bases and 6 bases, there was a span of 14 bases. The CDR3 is CSGASVPDTQYF. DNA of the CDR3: TGCAGTGGGGCTAGCGTCCCCGATACGCAGTATTTT.

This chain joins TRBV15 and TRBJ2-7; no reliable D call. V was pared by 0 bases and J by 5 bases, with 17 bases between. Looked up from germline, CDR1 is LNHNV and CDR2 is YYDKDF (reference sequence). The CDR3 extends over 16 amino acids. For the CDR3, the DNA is TGTGCCACCAGCAGAGATTCAGTCTCAGGATTGAACGAGCAGTACTTC. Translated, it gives CATSRDSVSGLNEQYF.

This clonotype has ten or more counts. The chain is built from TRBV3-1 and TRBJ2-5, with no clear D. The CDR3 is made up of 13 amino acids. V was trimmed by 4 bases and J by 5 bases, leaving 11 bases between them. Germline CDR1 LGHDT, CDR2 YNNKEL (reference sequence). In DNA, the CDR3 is TGTGCCAGCAGCCCTGGGCGTCTGGAGACCCAGTACTTC. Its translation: CASSPGRLETQYF.

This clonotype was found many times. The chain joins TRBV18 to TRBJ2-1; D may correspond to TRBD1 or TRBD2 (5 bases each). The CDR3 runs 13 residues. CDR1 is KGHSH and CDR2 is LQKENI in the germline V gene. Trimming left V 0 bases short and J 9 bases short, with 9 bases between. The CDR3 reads CASSPPGRAEQFF. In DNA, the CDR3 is TGTGCCAGCTCACCACCGGGGCGGGCTGAGCAGTTCTTC.

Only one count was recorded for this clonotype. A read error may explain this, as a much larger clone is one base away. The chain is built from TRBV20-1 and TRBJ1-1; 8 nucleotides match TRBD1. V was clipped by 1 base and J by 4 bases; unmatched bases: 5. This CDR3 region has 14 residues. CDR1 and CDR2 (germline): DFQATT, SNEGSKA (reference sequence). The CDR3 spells CSARVPGGGTEAFF. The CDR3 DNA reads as TGCAGTGCTAGAGTCCCAGGGGGCGGCACTGAAGCTTTCTTT.

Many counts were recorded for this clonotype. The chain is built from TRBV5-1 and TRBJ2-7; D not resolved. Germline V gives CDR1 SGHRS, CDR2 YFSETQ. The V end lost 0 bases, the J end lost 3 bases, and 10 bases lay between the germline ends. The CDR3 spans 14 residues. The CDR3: CASSLDSQIYEQYF. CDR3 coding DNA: TGCGCCAGCAGCTTGGACAGCCAGATCTACGAGCAGTACTTC.

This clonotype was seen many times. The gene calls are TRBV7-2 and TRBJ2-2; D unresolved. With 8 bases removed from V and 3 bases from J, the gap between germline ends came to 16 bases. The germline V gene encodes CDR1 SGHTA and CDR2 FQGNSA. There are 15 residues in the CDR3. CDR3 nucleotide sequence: TGTGCCAGCGGCTCGTACCGTCCGGACACCGGGGAGCTGTTTTTT. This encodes CASGSYRPDTGELFF.

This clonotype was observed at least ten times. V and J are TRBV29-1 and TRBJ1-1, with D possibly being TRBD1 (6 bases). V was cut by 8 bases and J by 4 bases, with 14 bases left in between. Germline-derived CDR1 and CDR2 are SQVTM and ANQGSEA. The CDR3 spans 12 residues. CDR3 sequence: CSTPGGATEAFF. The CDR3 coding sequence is TGCAGCACCCCGGGGGGGGCCACTGAAGCTTTCTTT.

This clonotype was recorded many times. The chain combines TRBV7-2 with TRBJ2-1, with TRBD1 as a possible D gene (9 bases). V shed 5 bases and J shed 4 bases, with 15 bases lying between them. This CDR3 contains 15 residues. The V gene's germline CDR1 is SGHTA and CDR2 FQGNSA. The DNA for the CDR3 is TGTGCCAGCAGCGGCGGGGGGACAGGGTACAATGAGCAGTTCTTC. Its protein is CASSGGGTGYNEQFF.

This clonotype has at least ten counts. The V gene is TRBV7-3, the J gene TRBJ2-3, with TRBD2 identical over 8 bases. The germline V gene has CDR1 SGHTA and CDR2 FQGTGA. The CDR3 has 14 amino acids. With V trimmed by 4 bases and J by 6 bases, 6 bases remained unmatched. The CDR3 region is CASSSGLGGDTQYF. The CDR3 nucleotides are TGTGCCAGCAGCTCGGGACTAGGAGGCGATACGCAGTATTTT. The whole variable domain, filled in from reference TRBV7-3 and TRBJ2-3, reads GAGVSQTPSNKVTEKGKYVELRCDPISGHTALYWYRQSLGQGPEFLIYFQGTGAADDSGLPNDRFFAVRPEGSVSTLKIQRTERGDSAVYLCASSSGLGGDTQYFGPGTRLTVL.

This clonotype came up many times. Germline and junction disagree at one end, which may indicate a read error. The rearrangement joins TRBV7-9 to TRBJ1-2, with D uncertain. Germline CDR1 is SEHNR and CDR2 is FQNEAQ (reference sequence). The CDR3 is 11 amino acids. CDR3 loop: CASSPLAGPRF. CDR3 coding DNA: TGTGCCAGCAGCCCACTGGCGGGCCCCCGCTTC.

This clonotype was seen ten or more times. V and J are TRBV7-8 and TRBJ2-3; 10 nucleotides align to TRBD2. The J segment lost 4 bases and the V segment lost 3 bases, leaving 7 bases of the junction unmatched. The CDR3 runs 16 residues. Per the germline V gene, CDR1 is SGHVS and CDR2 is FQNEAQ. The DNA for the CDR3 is TGTGCCAGCAGCTTTCGACTAGCGGGCTTCTCAGATACGCAGTATTTT. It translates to CASSFRLAGFSDTQYF.

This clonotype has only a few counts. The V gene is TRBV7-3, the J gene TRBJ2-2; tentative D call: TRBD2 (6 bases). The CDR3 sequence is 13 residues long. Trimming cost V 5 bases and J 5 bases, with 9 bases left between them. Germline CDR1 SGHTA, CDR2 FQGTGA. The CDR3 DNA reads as TGTGCCAGCAGCCCGGGGGATACCGGGGAGCTGTTTTTT. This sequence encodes CASSPGDTGELFF. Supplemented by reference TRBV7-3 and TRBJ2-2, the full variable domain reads GAGVSQTPSNKVTEKGKYVELRCDPISGHTALYWYRQSLGQGPEFLIYFQGTGAADDSGLPNDRFFAVRPEGSVSTLKIQRTERGDSAVYLCASSPGDTGELFFGEGSRLTVL.

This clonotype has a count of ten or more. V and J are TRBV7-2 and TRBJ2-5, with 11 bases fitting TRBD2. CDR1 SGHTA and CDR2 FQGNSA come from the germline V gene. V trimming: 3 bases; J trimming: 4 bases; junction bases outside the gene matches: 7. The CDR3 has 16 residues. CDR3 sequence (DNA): TGTGCCAGCAGCTTGAGGCTAGCGGGAGGAGCAGAGACCCAGTACTTC. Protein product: CASSLRLAGGAETQYF. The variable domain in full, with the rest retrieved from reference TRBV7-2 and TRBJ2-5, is GAGVSQSPSNKVTEKGKDVELRCDPISGHTALYWYRQSLGQGLEFLIYFQGNSAPDKSGLPSDRFSAERTGGSVSTLTIQRTQQEDSAVYLCASSLRLAGGAETQYFGPGTRLLVL.

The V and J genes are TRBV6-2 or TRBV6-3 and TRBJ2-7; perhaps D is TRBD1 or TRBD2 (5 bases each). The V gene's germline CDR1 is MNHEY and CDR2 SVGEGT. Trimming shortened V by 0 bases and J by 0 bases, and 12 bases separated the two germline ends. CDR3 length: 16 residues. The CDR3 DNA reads TGTGCCAGCAGTTACTCACTTCTAGGGACCTCCTACGAGCAGTACTTC. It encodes CASSYSLLGTSYEQYF.

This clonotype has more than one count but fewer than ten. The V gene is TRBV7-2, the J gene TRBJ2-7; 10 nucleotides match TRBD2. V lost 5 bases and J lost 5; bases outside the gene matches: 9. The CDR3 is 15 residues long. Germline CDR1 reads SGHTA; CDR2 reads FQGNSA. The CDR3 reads CASSPGLAVVHEQYF. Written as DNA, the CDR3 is TGTGCCAGCAGCCCCGGACTAGCGGTGGTCCACGAGCAGTACTTC. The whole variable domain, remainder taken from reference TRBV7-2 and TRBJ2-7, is GAGVSQSPSNKVTEKGKDVELRCDPISGHTALYWYRQSLGQGLEFLIYFQGNSAPDKSGLPSDRFSAERTGGSVSTLTIQRTQQEDSAVYLCASSPGLAVVHEQYFGPGTRLTVT.

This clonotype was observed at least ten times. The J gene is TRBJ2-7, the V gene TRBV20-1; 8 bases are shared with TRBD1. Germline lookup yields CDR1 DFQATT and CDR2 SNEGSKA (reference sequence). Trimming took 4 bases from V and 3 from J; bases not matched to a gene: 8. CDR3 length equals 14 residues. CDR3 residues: CSAILPDRVYEQYF. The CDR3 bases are TGCAGTGCTATTCTCCCGGACAGGGTCTACGAGCAGTACTTC.

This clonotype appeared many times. The CDR3 loop reads CASNLLAGARYEQYF. DNA of the CDR3: TGCGCCAGCAACCTACTAGCGGGGGCCCGCTACGAGCAGTACTTC. The chain uses TRBV4-1 and TRBJ2-7; 11 bases line up with TRBD2. V lost 7 bases, J lost 3 bases, and 8 bases stayed unmatched. This CDR3 has 15 residues. Germline V gives CDR1 MGHRA, CDR2 YSYEKL.

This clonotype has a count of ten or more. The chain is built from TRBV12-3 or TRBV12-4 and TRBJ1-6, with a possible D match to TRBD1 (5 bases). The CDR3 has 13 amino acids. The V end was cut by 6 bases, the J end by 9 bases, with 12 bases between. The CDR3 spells CASSLGVASPLHF. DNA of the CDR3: TGTGCCAGCAGCCTGGGGGTGGCTTCACCCCTCCACTTT.

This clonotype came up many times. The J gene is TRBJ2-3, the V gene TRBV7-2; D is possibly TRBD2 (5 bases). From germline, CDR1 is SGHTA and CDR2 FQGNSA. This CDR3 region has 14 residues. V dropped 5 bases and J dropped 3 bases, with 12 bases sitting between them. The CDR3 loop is CASSTYWRTDTQYF. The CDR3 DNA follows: TGTGCCAGCAGCACCTACTGGAGGACAGATACGCAGTATTTT. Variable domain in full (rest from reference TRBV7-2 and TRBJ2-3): GAGVSQSPSNKVTEKGKDVELRCDPISGHTALYWYRQSLGQGLEFLIYFQGNSAPDKSGLPSDRFSAERTGGSVSTLTIQRTQQEDSAVYLCASSTYWRTDTQYFGPGTRLTVL.